This section outlines one TCR beta chain sequence together with its context. The CDR3 spans 13 residues. CDR1 is LGHNA, CDR2 YNFKEQ, per germline. V lost 8 bases and J lost 12; bases outside the gene matches: 13. This record comes from a study of identical twins. Via MiXCR, TCRdb re-called the 5' RACE reads, giving one row per CDR3 protein. This sample has more than 400,000 distinct CDR3 sequences, with approximately 14% found just once. These sequences were also reported in another study, on yellow fever vaccine responses in identical twins.

The sample taken for sequencing was CD4+ T cells sorted from blood. The clonotype was recovered from a woman aged 18-35 years in good health. V is TRBV4-2 and J is TRBJ2-7; the match to TRBD2 covers 10 bases. The CDR3, as DNA: TGTGCCAGCTCCAAGGAACTAGCGGGAAACTTGTACTTC. Residues: CASSKELAGNLYF.